These T cell receptor beta chains were read from a single sample in a study of T cells in Graves' hyperthyroidism and ophthalmopathy. In TCRdb, the multiplex PCR reads were re-called with MiXCR into one record per CDR3 protein. The table includes hundreds of thousands of distinct CDR3 sequences, roughly 15% detected once. The sample comprised blood. These receptors were obtained from a man younger than 30 with Graves' ophthalmopathy. CDR3s include the opening cysteine and the closing phenylalanine or tryptophan.

V gene: TRBV20-1; J gene: TRBJ2-1; CDR3 protein: CSARVLGLEINEQFF
V gene: TRBV30; J gene: TRBJ2-7; CDR3 protein: CAWSGLAGSYEQYF
V gene: TRBV29-1; J gene: TRBJ1-5; CDR3 protein: CSVGSGWDQPQHF
V gene: TRBV7-8; J gene: TRBJ2-1; CDR3 protein: CASSQREGRGYNEQFF
V gene: TRBV12-3/TRBV12-4; J gene: TRBJ2-7; CDR3 protein: CASSLGAGGNYEQYF
V gene: TRBV6-5; J gene: TRBJ1-5; CDR3 protein: CASSYPRYSNQPQHF
V gene: TRBV11-2; J gene: TRBJ2-7; CDR3 protein: CASTLGQPSYEQYF
V gene: TRBV5-1; J gene: TRBJ2-7; CDR3 protein: CASSLEPSGRTYEQYF
V gene: TRBV12-3/TRBV12-4; J gene: TRBJ2-5; CDR3 protein: CASSLGVGPEETQYF
V gene: TRBV7-2; J gene: TRBJ1-2; CDR3 protein: CASSLGWGVYGYTF
V gene: TRBV11-3; J gene: TRBJ2-7; CDR3 protein: CASSLGRLAGTQVQYF
V gene: TRBV10-3; J gene: TRBJ1-5; CDR3 protein: CAISREGSNQPQHF
V gene: TRBV7-8; J gene: TRBJ2-3; CDR3 protein: CASSQPSVGWKSTDTQYF
V gene: TRBV7-9; J gene: TRBJ2-1; CDR3 protein: CASTVVGLSYNEQFF
V gene: TRBV12-5; J gene: TRBJ1-2; CDR3 protein: CASGRGWVGNGYTF
V gene: TRBV3-1; J gene: TRBJ2-3; CDR3 protein: CASSQDRGGGGGTDTQYF
V gene: TRBV18; J gene: TRBJ2-7; CDR3 protein: CASSTLAGTYEQYF
V gene: TRBV18; J gene: TRBJ2-3; CDR3 protein: CASSRTSGFTDTQYF
V gene: TRBV11-3; J gene: TRBJ2-3; CDR3 protein: CASSLSGRARDTQYF
V gene: TRBV30; J gene: TRBJ1-5; CDR3 protein: CAWSVHSNQPQHF
V gene: TRBV9; J gene: TRBJ1-1; CDR3 protein: CASSVSTGEGNTEAFF
V gene: TRBV20-1; J gene: TRBJ2-3; CDR3 protein: CSASDGRPGYF
V gene: TRBV28; J gene: TRBJ2-7; CDR3 protein: CASRADSAYEQYF
V gene: TRBV6-1; J gene: TRBJ2-7; CDR3 protein: CASSVWREGYEQYF
V gene: TRBV20-1; J gene: TRBJ1-5; CDR3 protein: CSARGRGLVASNQPQHF
V gene: TRBV2; J gene: TRBJ1-2; CDR3 protein: CASSEGGRASGYTF
V gene: TRBV18; J gene: TRBJ2-5; CDR3 protein: CASSPGSSETQYF
V gene: TRBV5-1; J gene: TRBJ2-1; CDR3 protein: CASSLAASGSTEQFF
V gene: TRBV6-5; J gene: TRBJ1-1; CDR3 protein: CASSYGTGTLNTEAFF
V gene: TRBV20-1; J gene: TRBJ2-3; CDR3 protein: CSASPPRALMDTQYF
V gene: TRBV2; J gene: TRBJ1-3; CDR3 protein: CASSTWDSSGNTIYF
V gene: TRBV7-9; J gene: TRBJ2-1; CDR3 protein: CASSLEWEQFF
V gene: TRBV18; J gene: TRBJ2-7; CDR3 protein: CASSPSSGGTYEQYF
V gene: TRBV5-6; J gene: TRBJ2-2; CDR3 protein: CASSSRYSGGTGELFF
V gene: TRBV6-1; J gene: TRBJ2-1; CDR3 protein: CASRFGLGRANEQFF
V gene: TRBV2; J gene: TRBJ2-2; CDR3 protein: CASSPDSGELFF
V gene: TRBV5-1; J gene: TRBJ2-7; CDR3 protein: CASSTRDRVQGVTYEQYF